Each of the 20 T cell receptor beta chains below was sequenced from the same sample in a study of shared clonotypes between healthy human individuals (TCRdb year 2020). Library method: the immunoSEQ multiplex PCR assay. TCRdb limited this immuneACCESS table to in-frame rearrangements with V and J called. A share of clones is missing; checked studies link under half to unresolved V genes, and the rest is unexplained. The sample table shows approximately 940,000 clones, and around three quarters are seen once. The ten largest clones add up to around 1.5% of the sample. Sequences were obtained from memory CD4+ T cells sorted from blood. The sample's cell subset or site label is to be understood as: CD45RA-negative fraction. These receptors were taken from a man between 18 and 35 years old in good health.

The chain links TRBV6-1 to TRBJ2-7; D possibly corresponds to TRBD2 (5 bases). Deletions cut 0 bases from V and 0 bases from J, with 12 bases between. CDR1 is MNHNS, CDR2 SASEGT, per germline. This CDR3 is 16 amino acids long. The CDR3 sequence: CASSEASDSSSYEQYF. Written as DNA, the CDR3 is TGTGCCAGCAGTGAAGCGTCGGACTCCAGCTCCTACGAGCAGTACTTC.

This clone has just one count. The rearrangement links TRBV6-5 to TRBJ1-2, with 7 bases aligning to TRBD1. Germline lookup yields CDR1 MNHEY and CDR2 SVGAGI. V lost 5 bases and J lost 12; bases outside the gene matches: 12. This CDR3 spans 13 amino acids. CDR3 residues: CASSASGLGGHTF. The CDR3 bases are TGTGCCAGCAGTGCCTCGGGCTTAGGGGGCCACACCTTC.

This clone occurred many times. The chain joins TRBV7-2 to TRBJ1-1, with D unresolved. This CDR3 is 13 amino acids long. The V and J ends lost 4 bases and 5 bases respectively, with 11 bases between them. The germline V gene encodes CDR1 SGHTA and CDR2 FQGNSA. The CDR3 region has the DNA TGTGCCAGCAGCTCCCGACGGGAGACTGAAGCTTTCTTT. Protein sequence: CASSSRRETEAFF.

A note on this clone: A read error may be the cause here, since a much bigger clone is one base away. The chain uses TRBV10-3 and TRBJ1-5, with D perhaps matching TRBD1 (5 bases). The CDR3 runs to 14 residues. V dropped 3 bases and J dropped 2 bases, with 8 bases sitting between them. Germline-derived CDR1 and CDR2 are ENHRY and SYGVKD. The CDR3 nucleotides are TGTGCCATCAGTGAAATGGGGGGCAATCAGCCCCAGCATTTT. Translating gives CAISEMGGNQPQHF.

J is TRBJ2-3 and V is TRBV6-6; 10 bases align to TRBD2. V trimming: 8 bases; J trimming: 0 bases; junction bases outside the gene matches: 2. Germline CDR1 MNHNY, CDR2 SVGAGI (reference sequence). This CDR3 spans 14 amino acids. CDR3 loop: CASRTSGSTDTQYF. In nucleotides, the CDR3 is TGTGCCAGCCGGACTAGCGGTAGCACAGATACGCAGTATTTT.

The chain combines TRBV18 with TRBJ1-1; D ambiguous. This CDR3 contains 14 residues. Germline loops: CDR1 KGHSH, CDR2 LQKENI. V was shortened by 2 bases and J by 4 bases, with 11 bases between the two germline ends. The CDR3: CASSPNEGLTEAFF. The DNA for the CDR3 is TGTGCCAGCTCACCAAACGAAGGTCTCACTGAAGCTTTCTTT. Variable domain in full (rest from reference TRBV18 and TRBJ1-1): NAGVMQNPRHLVRRRGQEARLRCSPMKGHSHVYWYRQLPEEGLKFMVYLQKENIIDESGMPKERFSAEFPKEGPSILRIQQVVRGDSAAYFCASSPNEGLTEAFFGQGTRLTVV.

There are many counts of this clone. This CDR3 reads CASSLEGQSGGYTF. CDR3 in DNA: TGCGCCAGCAGCTTGGAAGGGCAGTCTGGCGGCTACACCTTC. This rearrangement joins TRBV5-1 to TRBJ1-2; D unresolved. V lost 0 bases to trimming and J lost 8 bases, with 14 bases between them. The CDR3 length is 14 residues. CDR1 and CDR2 (germline): SGHRS, YFSETQ.

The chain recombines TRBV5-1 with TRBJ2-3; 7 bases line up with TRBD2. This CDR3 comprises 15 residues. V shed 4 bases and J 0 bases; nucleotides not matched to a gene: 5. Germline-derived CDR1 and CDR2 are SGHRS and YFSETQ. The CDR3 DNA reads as TGCGCCAGCAGCCCGACTAGCCTGAGCACAGATACGCAGTATTTT. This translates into CASSPTSLSTDTQYF.

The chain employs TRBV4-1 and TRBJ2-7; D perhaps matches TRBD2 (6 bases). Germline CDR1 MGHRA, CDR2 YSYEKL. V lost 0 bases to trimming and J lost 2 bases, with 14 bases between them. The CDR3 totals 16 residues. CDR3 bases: TGCGCCAGCAGCCAAGATGGGGGGATCCTTCCCTACGAGCAGTACTTC. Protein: CASSQDGGILPYEQYF.

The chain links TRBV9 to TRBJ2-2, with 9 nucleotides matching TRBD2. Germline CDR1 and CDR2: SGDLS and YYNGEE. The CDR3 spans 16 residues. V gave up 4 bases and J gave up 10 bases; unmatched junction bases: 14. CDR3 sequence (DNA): TGTGCCAGCAGCCCCCACGTTGCGGGAGGGAGCGAGGAGCTGTTTTTT. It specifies CASSPHVAGGSEELFF.

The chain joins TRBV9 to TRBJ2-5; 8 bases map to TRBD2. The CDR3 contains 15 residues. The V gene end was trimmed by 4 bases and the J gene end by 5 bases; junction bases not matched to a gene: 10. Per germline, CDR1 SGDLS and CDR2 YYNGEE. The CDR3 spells CASSPTGTSGETQYF. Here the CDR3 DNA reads TGTGCCAGCAGCCCTACCGGGACTAGTGGGGAGACCCAGTACTTC.

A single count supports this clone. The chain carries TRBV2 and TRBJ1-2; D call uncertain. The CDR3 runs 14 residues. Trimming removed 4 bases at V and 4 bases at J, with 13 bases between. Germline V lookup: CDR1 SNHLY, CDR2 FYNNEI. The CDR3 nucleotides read TGTGCCAGCAGTGGAAACCCCGTACTCTATGGCTACACCTTC. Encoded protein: CASSGNPVLYGYTF.

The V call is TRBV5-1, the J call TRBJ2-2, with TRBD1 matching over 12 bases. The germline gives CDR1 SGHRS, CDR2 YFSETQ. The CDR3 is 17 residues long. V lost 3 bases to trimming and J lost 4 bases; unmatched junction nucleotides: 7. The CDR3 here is CASSSTGQGAATGELFF. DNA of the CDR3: TGCGCCAGCAGCTCCACGGGACAGGGGGCGGCCACCGGGGAGCTGTTTTTT. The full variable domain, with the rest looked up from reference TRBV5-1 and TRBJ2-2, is KAGVTQTPRYLIKTRGQQVTLSCSPISGHRSVSWYQQTPGQGLQFLFEYFSETQRNKGNFPGRFSGRQFSNSRSEMNVSTLELGDSALYLCASSSTGQGAATGELFFGEGSRLTVL.

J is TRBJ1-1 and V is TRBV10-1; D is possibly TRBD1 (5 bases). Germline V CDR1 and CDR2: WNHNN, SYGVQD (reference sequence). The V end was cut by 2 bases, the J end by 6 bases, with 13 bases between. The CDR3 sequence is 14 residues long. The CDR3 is CASSELDSGAEAFF. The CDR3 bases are TGCGCCAGCAGTGAGCTCGACAGCGGCGCTGAAGCTTTCTTT.

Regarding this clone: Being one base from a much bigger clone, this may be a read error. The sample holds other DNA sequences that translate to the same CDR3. This chain's CDR3 is CASSSSGTGETQYF. In DNA, the CDR3 is TGTGCCAGCAGTTCTTCCGGGACAGGAGAGACCCAGTACTTC. The V gene is TRBV5-6, the J gene TRBJ2-5; 8 bases map to TRBD1. The junction had 7 bases not matched to a gene; V was cut back by 5 bases and J by 4 bases. CDR3 length equals 14 residues. Per the germline V gene, CDR1 is SGHDT and CDR2 is YYEEEE.

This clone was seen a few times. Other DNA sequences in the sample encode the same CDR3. In DNA, the CDR3 is TGTGCCAGCAGTTACTCAGGGAATTCCTACGAGCAGTACTTC. Protein: CASSYSGNSYEQYF. This chain links TRBV6-5 with TRBJ2-7; D unclear. This CDR3 spans 14 amino acids. Germline CDR1 MNHEY, CDR2 SVGAGI. The V end lost 0 bases, the J end lost 1 base, and 7 bases lay between the germline ends.

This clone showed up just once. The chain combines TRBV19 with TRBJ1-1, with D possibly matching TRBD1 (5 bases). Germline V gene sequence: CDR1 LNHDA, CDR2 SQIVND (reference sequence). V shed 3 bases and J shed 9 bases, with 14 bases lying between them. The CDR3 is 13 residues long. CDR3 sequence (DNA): TGTGCCAGTAGTATCGACACCTCGGGGCAAGCTTTCTTT. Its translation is CASSIDTSGQAFF.

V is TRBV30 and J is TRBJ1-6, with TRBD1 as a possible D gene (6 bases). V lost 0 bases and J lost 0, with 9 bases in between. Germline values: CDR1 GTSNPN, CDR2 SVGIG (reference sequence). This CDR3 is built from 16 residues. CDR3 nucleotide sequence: TGTGCCTGGAGTGTACAGGGCGTCTCCTATAATTCACCCCTCCACTTT. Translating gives CAWSVQGVSYNSPLHF.

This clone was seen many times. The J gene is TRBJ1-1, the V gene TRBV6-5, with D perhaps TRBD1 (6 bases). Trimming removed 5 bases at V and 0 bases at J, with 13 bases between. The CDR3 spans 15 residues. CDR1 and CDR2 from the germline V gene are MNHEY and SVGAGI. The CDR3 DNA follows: TGTGCCAGCAGTCTAAACAGGGATATGAACACTGAAGCTTTCTTT. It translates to CASSLNRDMNTEAFF.

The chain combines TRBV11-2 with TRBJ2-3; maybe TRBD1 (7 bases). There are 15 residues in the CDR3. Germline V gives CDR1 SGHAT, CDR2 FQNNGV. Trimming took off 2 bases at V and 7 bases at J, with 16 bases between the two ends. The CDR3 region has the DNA TGTGCCAGCAGCTTATTGCGTGGAGGGGGCTATACGCAGTATTTT. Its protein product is CASSLLRGGGYTQYF.